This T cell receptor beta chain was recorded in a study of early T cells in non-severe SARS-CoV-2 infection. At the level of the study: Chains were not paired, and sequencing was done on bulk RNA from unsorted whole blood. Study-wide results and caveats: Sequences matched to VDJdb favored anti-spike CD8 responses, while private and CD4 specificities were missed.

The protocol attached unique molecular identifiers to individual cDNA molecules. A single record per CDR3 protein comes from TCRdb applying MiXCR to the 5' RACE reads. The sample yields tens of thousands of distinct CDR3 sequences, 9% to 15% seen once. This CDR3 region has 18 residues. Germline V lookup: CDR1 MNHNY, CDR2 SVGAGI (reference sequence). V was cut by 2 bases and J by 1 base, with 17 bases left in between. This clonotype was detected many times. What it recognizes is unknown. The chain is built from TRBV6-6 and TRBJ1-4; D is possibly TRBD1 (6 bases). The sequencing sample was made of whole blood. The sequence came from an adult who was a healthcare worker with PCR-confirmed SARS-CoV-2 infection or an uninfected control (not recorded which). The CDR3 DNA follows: TGTGCCAGCAGTTACCCCCGCCTCAGGGGAGGAACTAATGAAAAACTGTTTTTT. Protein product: CASSYPRLRGGTNEKLFF.